The TCR beta chain under discussion was sequenced for a study of shared T cell receptors in the human thymus. Using immunoSEQ multiplex PCR, the repertoire was profiled, and TCRdb retains in-frame clones only, with some absent. The sample records some 640,000 clones, more than 70% being singletons. The ends were cut back, 5 bases at V and 1 base at J, with 8 bases in the middle. Per the germline V gene, CDR1 is MDHEN and CDR2 is SYDVKM. The CDR3 is made up of 13 amino acids. These data were also filed under a second study, of human thymus T cells.

The chain couples TRBV28 to TRBJ1-2; TRBD1 might be the D (5 bases). What was sequenced was thymocytes. The sequence derives from a boy under three years old with a congenital heart defect. The CDR3 coding sequence is TGTGCCAGCAGTGAACAGGTTAACTATGGCTACACCTTC. Translating it yields CASSEQVNYGYTF.